This T cell receptor (beta chain) derives from a study of blood T cells in healthy people across ages. The germline V gene encodes CDR1 GTSNPN and CDR2 SVGIG (reference sequence). The CDR3 loop spans 11 amino acids. The germline V and J ends were trimmed by 2 bases and 4 bases, with 5 bases remaining between them. Using a J-beta primer mix together with a sample-barcoded 5' primer, a second PCR was run for about 6 to 11 cycles. Every single cDNA molecule received a tag from a template-switch adaptor with 12 random nucleotides. TCRdb reprocessed the 5' RACE reads via MiXCR and lists one record per CDR3 protein. This table holds about 650,000 distinct CDR3 sequences, about 34% found once. This clonotype was picked up many times.

Sequencing was performed on blood. The chain uses TRBV30 and TRBJ2-5; D is ambiguous. This clonotype originated in a woman at least 80 years old in good health. In DNA, the CDR3 is TGTGCCTGGAGTCCTTTAGAGACCCAGTACTTC. Amino acids: CAWSPLETQYF. The full variable domain, with the rest looked up from reference TRBV30 and TRBJ2-5, is SQTIHQWPATLVQPVGSPLSLECTVEGTSNPNLYWYRQAAGRGLQLLFYSVGIGQISSEVPQNLSASRPQDRQFILSSKKLLLSDSGFYLCAWSPLETQYFGPGTRLLVL.